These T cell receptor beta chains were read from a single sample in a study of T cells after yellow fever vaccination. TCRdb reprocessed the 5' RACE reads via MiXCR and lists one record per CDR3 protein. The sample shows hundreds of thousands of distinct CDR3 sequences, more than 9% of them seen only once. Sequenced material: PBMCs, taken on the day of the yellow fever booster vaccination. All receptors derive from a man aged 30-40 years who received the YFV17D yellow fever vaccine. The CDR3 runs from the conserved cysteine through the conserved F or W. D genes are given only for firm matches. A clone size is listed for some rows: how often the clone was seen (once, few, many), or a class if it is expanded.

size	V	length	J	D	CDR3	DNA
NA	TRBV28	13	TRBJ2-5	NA	CASSLFREETQYF	TGTGCCAGCAGTTTGTTCAGGGAAGAGACCCAGTACTTC
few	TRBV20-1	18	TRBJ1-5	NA	CSARLILQGNTGNQPQHF	TGCAGTGCTAGGCTTATCCTCCAGGGGAATACGGGCAATCAGCCCCAGCATTTT
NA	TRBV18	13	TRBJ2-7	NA	CASSPSEEHEQYF	TGTGCCAGCTCACCCTCTGAAGAGCACGAGCAGTACTTC
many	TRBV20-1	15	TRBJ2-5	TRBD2	CSAPTPGLGSETQYF	TGCAGTGCTCCCACCCCGGGACTAGGTTCCGAGACCCAGTACTTC
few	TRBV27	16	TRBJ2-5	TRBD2	CASRATSGRYKETQYF	TGTGCCAGCAGGGCTACTAGCGGGAGGTATAAAGAGACCCAGTACTTC
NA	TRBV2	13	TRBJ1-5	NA	CASRGEEGSPQHF	TGTGCCAGCAGGGGAGAGGAGGGTTCGCCCCAGCATTTT
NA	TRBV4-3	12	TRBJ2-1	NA	CASSQGRNEQFF	TGCGCCAGCAGCCAAGGGCGCAATGAGCAGTTCTTC
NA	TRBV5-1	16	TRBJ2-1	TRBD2	CASSLVLTSGYNEQFF	TGCGCCAGCAGCTTGGTTTTGACTAGCGGGTACAATGAGCAGTTCTTC
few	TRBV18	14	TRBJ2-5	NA	CASSPGAHQETQYF	TGTGCCAGCTCACCGGGGGCTCACCAAGAGACCCAGTACTTC
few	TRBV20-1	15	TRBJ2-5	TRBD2	CSAREASGREETQYF	TGCAGTGCTAGAGAGGCTAGCGGGAGGGAAGAGACCCAGTACTTC
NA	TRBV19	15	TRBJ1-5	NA	CASILRGTSNQPQHF	TGTGCCAGTATTCTTAGGGGAACGAGCAATCAGCCCCAGCATTTT
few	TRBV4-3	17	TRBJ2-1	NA	CASSQGSRQGYLYEQFF	TGCGCCAGCAGCCAAGGGTCTAGGCAGGGGTATTTGTATGAGCAGTTCTTC
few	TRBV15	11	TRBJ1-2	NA	CATSGGSGYTF	TGTGCCACCAGCGGGGGGTCTGGCTACACCTTC
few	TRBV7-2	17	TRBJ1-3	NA	CASSLSTGGLSGNTIYF	TGTGCCAGCAGCTTATCGACCGGGGGGCTCTCTGGAAACACCATATATTTT
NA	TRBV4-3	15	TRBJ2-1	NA	CASSQEIADYNEQFF	TGCGCCAGCAGCCAAGAGATAGCGGACTACAATGAGCAGTTCTTC
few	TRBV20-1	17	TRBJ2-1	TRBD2	CSARYHKAGVGNNEQFF	TGCAGTGCTAGGTACCACAAAGCGGGAGTCGGGAACAATGAGCAGTTCTTC
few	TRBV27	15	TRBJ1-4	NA	CASSPFTTVRAELFF	TGTGCCAGCAGTCCCTTCACGACGGTTCGGGCGGAACTGTTTTTT
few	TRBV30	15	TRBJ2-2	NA	CAWSRGRATTGELFF	TGTGCCTGGAGTAGGGGCAGGGCCACCACCGGGGAGCTGTTTTTT
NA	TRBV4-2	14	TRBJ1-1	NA	CASSHDSGVTEAFF	TGTGCCAGCAGCCACGACAGTGGAGTCACTGAAGCTTTCTTT
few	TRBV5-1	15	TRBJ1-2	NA	CASRSQGGLAYGYTF	TGCGCCAGCAGGTCACAGGGAGGGTTGGCCTATGGCTACACCTTC
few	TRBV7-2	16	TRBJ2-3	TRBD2	CASSLVRGSDTDTQYF	TGTGCCAGCAGCTTAGTTCGCGGGAGCGACACAGATACGCAGTATTTT
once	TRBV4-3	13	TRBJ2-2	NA	CASRQGGTGELFF	TGCGCCAGCAGGCAAGGGGGCACCGGGGAGCTGTTTTTT
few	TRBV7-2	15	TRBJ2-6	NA	CATRQVPSGANVLTF	TGTGCCACCCGACAGGTACCCTCTGGGGCCAACGTCCTGACTTTC
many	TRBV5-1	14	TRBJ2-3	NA	CASSPSWGTDTQYF	TGCGCCAGCAGCCCCTCGTGGGGGACAGATACGCAGTATTTT
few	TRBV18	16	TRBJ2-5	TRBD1	CASSPPGQGLRGGQYF	TGTGCCAGCTCACCACCCGGACAGGGCCTCCGAGGTGGCCAGTACTTC
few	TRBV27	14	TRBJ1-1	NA	CASSHKGGFTEAFF	TGTGCCAGCAGCCACAAAGGGGGTTTCACTGAAGCTTTCTTT
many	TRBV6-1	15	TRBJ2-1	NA	CASSRVDRTDNEQFF	TGTGCCAGCAGTCGGGTCGACCGGACCGACAATGAGCAGTTCTTC
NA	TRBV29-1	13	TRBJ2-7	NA	CSVGLLTGFEQYF	TGCAGCGTTGGACTCCTGACCGGGTTCGAGCAGTACTTC
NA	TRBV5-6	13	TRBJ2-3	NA	CASKKTGPDTQYF	TGTGCCAGCAAGAAGACGGGGCCAGATACGCAGTATTTT
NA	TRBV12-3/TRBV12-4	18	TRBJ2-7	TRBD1	CASCSGTGVSGKAYEQYF	TGTGCCAGCTGTAGCGGGACAGGGGTTAGCGGGAAGGCCTACGAGCAGTACTTC